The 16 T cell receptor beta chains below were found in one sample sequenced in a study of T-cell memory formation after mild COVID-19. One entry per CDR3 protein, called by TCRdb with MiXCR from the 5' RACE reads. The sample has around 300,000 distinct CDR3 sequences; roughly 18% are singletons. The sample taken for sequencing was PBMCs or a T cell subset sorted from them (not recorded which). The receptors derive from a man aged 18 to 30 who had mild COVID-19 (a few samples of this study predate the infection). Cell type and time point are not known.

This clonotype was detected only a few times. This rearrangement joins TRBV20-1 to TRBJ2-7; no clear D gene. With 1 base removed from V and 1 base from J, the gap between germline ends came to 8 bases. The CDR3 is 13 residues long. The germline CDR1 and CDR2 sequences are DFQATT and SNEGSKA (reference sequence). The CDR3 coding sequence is TGCAGTGCTAGAGGTGTCCCATCCTACGAGCAGTACTTC. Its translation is CSARGVPSYEQYF.

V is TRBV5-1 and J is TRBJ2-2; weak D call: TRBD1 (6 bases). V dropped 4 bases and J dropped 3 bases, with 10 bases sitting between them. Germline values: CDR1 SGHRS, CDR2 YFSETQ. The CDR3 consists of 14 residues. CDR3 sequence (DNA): TGCGCCAGCAGCCTGGGACAAGACACCGGGGAGCTGTTTTTT. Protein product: CASSLGQDTGELFF.

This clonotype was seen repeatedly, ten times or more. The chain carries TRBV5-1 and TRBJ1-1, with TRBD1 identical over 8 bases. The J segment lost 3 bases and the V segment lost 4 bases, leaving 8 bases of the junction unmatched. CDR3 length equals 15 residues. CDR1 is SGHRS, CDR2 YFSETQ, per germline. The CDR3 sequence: CASSINRGMDTEAFF. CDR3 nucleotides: TGCGCCAGCAGCATAAACAGGGGGATGGACACTGAAGCTTTCTTT.

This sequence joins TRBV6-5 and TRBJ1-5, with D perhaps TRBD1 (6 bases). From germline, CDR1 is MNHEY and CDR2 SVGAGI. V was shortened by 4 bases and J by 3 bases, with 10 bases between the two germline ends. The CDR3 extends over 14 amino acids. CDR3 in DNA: TGTGCCAGCAGTTCGACAGGACCCAATCAGCCCCAGCATTTT. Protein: CASSSTGPNQPQHF.

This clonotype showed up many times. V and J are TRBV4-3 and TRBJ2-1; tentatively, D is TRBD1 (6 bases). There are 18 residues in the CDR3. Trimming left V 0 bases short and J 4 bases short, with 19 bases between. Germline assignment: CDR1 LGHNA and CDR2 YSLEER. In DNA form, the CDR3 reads TGCGCCAGCAGCCAAGAACTTTCATCAGGGGACGGGTACAATGAGCAGTTCTTC. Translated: CASSQELSSGDGYNEQFF.

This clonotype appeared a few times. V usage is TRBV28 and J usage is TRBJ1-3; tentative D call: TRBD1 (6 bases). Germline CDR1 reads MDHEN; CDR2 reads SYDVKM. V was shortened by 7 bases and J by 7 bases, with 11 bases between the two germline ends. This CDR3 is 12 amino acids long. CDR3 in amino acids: CASIGGLNTIYF. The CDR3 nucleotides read TGTGCCAGCATCGGGGGCTTGAACACCATATATTTT.

The CDR3 loop is CASSSPLLSTDTQYF. CDR3 bases: TGTGCCAGCAGCTCACCTCTGTTGTCCACAGATACGCAGTATTTT. The chain has TRBV7-9 and TRBJ2-3; D is undetermined. The CDR3 spans 15 residues. The germline V and J ends were trimmed by 4 bases and 2 bases, with 13 bases remaining between them. The germline gives CDR1 SEHNR, CDR2 FQNEAQ (reference sequence).

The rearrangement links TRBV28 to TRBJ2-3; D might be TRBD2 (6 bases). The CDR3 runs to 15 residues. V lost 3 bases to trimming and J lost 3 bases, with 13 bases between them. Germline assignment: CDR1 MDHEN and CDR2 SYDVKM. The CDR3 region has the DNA TGTGCCAGCAGTTTGGAGGGACGGGGGACAGATACGCAGTATTTT. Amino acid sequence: CASSLEGRGTDTQYF.

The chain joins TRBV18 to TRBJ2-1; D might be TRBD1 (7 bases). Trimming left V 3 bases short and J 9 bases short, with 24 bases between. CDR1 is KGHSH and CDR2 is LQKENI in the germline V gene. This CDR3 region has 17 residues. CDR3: CASSPPSPAGPGGEQFF. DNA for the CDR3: TGTGCCAGCTCACCGCCGAGTCCAGCGGGCCCAGGGGGTGAGCAGTTCTTC.

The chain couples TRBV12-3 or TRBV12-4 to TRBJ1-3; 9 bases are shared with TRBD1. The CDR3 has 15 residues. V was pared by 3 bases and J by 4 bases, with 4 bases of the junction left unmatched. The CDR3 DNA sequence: TGTGCCAGCAGTTTTGGGACAGGGATCGGAAACACCATATATTTT. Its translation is CASSFGTGIGNTIYF.

CDR3 nucleotide sequence: TGTGCCAGCAGCTTAGGGACAGTCGGAAAACTGTTTTTT. Translating gives CASSLGTVGKLFF. V usage is TRBV7-9 and J usage is TRBJ1-4; D is perhaps TRBD1 (6 bases). Germline V gives CDR1 SEHNR, CDR2 FQNEAQ (reference sequence). This CDR3 contains 13 residues. Trimming pared 1 base from V and 10 bases from J, leaving 10 bases between.

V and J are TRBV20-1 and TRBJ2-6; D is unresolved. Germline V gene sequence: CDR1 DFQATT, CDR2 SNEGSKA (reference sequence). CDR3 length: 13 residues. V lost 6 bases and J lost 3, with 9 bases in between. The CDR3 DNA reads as TGCAGTGCGACTGACAATGGGGCCAACGTCCTGACTTTC. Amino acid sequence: CSATDNGANVLTF.

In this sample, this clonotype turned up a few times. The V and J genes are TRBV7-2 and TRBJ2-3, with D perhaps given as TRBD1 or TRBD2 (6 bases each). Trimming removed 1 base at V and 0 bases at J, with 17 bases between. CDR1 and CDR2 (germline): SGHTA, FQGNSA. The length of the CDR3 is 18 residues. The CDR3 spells CASSLVSRDGGSTDTQYF. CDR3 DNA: TGTGCCAGCAGCTTAGTTAGTCGCGACGGGGGCAGCACAGATACGCAGTATTTT.

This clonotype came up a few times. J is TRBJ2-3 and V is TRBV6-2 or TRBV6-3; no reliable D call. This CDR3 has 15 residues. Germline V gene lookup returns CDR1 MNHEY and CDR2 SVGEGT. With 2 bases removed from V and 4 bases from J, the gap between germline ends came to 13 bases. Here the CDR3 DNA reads TGTGCCAGCAGTTACCGCTTTCCCGACGCAGATACGCAGTATTTT. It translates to CASSYRFPDADTQYF.

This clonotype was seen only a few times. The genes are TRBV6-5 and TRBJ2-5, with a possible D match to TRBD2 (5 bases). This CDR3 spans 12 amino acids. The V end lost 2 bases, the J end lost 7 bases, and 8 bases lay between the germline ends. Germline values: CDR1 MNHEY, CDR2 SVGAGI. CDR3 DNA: TGTGCCAGCAGTTACCCAGAGGGGACCCAGTACTTC. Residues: CASSYPEGTQYF.

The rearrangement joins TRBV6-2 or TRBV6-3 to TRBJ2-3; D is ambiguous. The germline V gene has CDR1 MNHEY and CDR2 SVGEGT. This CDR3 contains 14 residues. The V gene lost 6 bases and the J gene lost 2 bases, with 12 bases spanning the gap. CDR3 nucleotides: TGTGCCAGCAGAAGGTCCCCTAACACAGATACGCAGTATTTT. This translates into CASRRSPNTDTQYF.